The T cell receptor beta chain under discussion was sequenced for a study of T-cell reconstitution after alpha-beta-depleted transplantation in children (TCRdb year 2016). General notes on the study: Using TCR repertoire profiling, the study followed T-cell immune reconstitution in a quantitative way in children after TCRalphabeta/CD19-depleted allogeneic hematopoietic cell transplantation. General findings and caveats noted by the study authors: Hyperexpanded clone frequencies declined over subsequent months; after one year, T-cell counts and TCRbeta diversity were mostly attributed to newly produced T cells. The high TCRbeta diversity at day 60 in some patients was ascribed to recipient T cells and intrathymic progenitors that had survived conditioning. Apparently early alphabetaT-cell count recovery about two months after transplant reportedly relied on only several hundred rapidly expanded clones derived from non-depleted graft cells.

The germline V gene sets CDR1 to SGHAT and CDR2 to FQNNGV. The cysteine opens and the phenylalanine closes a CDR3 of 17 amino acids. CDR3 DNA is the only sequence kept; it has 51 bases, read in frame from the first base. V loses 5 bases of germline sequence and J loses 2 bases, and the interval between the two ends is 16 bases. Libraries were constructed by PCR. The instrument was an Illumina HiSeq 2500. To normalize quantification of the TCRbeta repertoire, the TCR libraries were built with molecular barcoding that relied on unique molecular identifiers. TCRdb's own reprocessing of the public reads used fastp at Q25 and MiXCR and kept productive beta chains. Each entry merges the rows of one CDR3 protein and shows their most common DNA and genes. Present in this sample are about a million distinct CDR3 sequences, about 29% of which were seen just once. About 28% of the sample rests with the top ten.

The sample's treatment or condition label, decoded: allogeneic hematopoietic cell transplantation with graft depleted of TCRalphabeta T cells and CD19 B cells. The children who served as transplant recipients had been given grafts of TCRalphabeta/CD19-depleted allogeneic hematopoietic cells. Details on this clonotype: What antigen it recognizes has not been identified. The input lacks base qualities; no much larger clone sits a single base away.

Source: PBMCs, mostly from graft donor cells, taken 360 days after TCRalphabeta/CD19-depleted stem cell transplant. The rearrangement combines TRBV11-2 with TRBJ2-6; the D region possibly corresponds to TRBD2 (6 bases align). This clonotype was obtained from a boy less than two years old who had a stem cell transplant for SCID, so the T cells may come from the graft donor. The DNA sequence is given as TGTGCCAGCAGCCTGGCGGGACTTTCCGCTGGGGCCAACGTCCTGACTTTC. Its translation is CASSLAGLSAGANVLTF. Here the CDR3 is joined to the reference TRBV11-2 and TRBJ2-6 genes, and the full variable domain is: EAGVAQSPRYKIIEKRQSVAFWCNPISGHATLYWYQQILGQGPKLLIQFQNNGVVDDSQLPKDRFSAERLKGVDSTLKIQPAKLEDSAVYLCASSLAGLSAGANVLTFGAGSRLTVL.